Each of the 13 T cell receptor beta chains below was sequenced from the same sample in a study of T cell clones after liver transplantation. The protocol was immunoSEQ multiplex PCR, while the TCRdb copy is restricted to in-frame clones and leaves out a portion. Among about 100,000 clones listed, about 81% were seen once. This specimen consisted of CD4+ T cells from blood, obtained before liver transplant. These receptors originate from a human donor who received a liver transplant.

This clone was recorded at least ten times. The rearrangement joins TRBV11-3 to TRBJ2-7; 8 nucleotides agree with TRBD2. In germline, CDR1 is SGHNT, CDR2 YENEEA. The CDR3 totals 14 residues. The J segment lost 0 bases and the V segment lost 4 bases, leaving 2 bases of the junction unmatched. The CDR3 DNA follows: TGTGCCAGCAGCTCTACTAGCGGCTCCTACGAGCAGTACTTC. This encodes CASSSTSGSYEQYF. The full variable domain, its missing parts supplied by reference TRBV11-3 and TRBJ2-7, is EAGVVQSPRYKIIEKKQPVAFWCNPISGHNTLYWYLQNLGQGPELLIRYENEEAVDDSQLPKDRFSAERLKGVDSTLKIQPAELGDSAVYLCASSSTSGSYEQYFGPGTRLTVT.

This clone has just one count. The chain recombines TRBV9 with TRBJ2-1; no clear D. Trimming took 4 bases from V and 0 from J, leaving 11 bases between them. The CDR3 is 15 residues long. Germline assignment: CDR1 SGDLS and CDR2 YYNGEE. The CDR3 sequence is CASSPTPSSYNEQFF. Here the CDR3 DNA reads TGTGCCAGCAGCCCCACGCCTAGCTCCTACAATGAGCAGTTCTTC.

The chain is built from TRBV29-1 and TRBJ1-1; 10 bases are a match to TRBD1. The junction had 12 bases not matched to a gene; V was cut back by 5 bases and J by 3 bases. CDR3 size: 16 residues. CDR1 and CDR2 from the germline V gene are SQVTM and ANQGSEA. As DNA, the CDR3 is TGCAGCGTTACCAGGACAGGGGGTGGAGTTGACACTGAAGCTTTCTTT. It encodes CSVTRTGGGVDTEAFF.

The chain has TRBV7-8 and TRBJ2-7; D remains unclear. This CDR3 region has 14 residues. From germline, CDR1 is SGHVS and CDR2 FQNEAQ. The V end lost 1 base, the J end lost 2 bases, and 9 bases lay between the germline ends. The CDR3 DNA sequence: TGTGCCAGCAGCTTAGGGATGGCAGCCTACGAGCAGTACTTC. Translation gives CASSLGMAAYEQYF.

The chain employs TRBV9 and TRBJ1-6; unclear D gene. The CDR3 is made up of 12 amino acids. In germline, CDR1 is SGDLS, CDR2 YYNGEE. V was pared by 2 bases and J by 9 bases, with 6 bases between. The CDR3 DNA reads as TGTGCCAGCAGCGTTGGAGGTTCACCCCTCCACTTT. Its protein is CASSVGGSPLHF.

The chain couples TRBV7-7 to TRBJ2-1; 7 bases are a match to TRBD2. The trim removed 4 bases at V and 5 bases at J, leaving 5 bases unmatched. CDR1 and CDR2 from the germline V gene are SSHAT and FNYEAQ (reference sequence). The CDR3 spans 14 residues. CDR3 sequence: CASSSARGNNEQFF. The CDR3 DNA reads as TGTGCCAGCAGCTCTGCGCGGGGGAACAATGAGCAGTTCTTC.

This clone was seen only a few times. The CDR3 DNA sequence: TGTGCCAGCAGCTCGGGGGACAGGGTTTTTCAAGAGACCCAGTACTTC. Its translation is CASSSGDRVFQETQYF. V gene TRBV11-1 combines with J gene TRBJ2-5; 9 bases are shared with TRBD1. This CDR3 has 16 amino acids. Germline V gene sequence: CDR1 SGHAT, CDR2 FQDESV (reference sequence). V was clipped by 4 bases and J by 2 bases; unmatched bases: 8.

The CDR3 DNA follows: TGTGCCAGCAGCACAGCCTTACGGGCATCCGAGCAGTACTTC. The encoded protein is CASSTALRASEQYF. The chain combines TRBV27 with TRBJ2-7; D is unclear. CDR3 length equals 14 residues. Germline V gene lookup returns CDR1 MNHEY and CDR2 SMNVEV (reference sequence). Trimming removed 6 bases from V and 6 bases from J, with 18 bases in between.

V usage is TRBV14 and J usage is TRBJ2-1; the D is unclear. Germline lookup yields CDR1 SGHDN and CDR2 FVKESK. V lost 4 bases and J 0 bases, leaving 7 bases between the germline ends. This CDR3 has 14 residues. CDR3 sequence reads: CASSPMSSYNEQFF. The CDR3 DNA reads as TGTGCCAGCAGCCCGATGAGCTCCTACAATGAGCAGTTCTTC.

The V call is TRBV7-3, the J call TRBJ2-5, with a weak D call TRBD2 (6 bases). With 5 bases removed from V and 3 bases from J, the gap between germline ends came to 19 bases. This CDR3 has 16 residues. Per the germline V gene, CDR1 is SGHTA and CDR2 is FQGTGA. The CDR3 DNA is TGTGCCAGCAGCCCCGTAAGTGGGGAGGAAGAAGAGACCCAGTACTTC. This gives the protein CASSPVSGEEEETQYF.

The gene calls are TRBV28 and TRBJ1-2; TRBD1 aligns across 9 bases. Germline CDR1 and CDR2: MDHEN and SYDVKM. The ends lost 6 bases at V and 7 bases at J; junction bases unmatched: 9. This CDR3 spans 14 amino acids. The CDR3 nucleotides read TGTGCCAGCAGGGTCCCGGGACAGGGTGCTGGCTACACCTTC. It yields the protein CASRVPGQGAGYTF.

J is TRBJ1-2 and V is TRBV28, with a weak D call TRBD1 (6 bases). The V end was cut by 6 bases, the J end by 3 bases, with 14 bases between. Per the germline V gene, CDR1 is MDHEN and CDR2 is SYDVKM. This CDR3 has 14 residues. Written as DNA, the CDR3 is TGTGCCAGCAGCCCCGACAGGTCGTACTATGGCTACACCTTC. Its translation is CASSPDRSYYGYTF.

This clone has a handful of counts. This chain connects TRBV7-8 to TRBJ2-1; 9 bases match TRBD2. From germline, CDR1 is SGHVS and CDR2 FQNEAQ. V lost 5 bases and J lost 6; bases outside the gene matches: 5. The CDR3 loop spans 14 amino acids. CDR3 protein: CASSKREDPNEQFF. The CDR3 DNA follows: TGTGCCAGCAGCAAGCGGGAGGACCCCAATGAGCAGTTCTTC.